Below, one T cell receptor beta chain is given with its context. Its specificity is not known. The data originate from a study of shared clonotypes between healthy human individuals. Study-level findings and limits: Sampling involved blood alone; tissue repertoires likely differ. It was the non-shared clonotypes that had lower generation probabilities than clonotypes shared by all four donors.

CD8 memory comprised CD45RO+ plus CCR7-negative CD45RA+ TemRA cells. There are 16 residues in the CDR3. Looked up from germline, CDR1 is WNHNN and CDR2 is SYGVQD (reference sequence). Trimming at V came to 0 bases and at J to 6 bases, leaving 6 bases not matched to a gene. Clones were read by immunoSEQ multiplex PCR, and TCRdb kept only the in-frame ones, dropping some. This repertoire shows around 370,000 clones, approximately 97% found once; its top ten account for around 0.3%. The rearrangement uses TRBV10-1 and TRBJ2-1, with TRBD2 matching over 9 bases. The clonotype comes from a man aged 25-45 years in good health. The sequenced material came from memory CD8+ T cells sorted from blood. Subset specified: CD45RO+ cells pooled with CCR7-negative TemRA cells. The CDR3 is CASSESRTSGLNEQFF. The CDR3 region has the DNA TGCGCCAGCAGTGAGTCGAGAACTAGCGGGCTCAATGAGCAGTTCTTC.